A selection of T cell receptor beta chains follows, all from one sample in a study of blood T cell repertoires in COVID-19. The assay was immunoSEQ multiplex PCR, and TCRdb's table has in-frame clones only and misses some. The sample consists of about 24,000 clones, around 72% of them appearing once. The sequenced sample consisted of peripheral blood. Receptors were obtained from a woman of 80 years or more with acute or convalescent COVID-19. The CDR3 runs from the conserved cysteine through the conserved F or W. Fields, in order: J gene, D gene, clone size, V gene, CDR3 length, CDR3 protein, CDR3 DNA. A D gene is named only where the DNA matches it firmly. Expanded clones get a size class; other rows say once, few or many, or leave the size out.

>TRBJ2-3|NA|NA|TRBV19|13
CASSIGLADTQYF
TGTGCCAGTAGTATAGGTCTAGCGGATACGCAGTATTTT
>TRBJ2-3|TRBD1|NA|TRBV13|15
CASSLEGQVSDTQYF
TGTGCCAGCAGCTTAGAGGGACAGGTCTCAGATACGCAGTATTTT
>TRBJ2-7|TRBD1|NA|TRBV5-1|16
CASVPGTASSFYEQYF
TGCGCCAGCGTACCCGGGACAGCAAGTTCCTTCTACGAGCAGTACTTC
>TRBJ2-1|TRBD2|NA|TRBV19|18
CASSPNNRLAGGQIEQFF
TGTGCCAGTAGTCCTAACAATCGACTAGCGGGGGGCCAAATTGAGCAGTTCTTC
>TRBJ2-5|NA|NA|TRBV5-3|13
CARSLCGEETQYF
TGTGCCAGAAGCTTGTGCGGGGAAGAGACCCAGTACTTC
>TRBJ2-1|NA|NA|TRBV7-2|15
CASSLSGNSYNEQFF
TGTGCCAGCAGCTTGAGCGGAAACTCCTACAATGAGCAGTTCTTC
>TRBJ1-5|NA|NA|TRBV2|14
CASSDSVSNQPQHF
TGTGCCAGCAGTGACAGTGTAAGCAATCAGCCCCAGCATTTT
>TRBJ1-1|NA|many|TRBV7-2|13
CASAAGAGAEAFF
TGTGCCAGCGCCGCTGGGGCAGGGGCTGAAGCTTTCTTT
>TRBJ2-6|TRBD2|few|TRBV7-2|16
CASSPSTSAGANVLTF
TGTGCCAGCAGCCCATCCACTAGCGCTGGGGCCAACGTCCTGACTTTC
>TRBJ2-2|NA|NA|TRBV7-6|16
CASSSRPSTNTGELFF
TGTGCCAGCAGCTCTAGACCGAGTACGAACACCGGGGAGCTGTTTTTT
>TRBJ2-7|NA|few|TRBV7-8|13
CASSLRGGYEQYF
TGTGCCAGCAGCTTGAGGGGGGGTTACGAGCAGTACTTC
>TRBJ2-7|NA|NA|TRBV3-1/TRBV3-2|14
CASSRLGRGYEQYF
TGTGCCAGCAGCCGCCTCGGCAGGGGCTACGAGCAGTACTTC
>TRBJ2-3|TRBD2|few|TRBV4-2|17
CASSRILGGGSADTQYF
TGTGCCAGCAGCCGGATCCTCGGGGGGGGCTCGGCAGATACGCAGTATTTT
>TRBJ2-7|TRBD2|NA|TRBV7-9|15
CASSPKLREGEEQYF
TGTGCCAGCAGCCCCAAACTACGGGAGGGTGAAGAGCAGTACTTC
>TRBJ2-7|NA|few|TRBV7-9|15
CASSTTDSLRYEQYF
TGTGCCAGCAGCACAACAGACAGTTTACGCTACGAGCAGTACTTC
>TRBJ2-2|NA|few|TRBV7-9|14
CASSRQIQTGELFF
TGTGCCAGCAGCCGTCAGATCCAAACCGGGGAGCTGTTTTTT
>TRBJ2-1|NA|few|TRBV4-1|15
CASSQDWGTYNEQFF
TGCGCCAGCAGCCAAGATTGGGGGACTTACAATGAGCAGTTCTTC
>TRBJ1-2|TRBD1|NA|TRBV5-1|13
CASSGQGANGYTF
TGCGCCAGCAGCGGACAGGGGGCGAATGGCTACACCTTC
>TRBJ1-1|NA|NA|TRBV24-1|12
CATAGPGTEAFF
TGTGCCACCGCCGGCCCGGGAACTGAAGCTTTCTTT
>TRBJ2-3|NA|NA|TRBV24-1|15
CATSGRGGAQDTQYF
TGTGCCACCAGTGGACGTGGGGGGGCCCAGGATACGCAGTATTTT
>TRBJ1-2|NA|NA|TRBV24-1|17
CATSDGREVGMRHGYTF
TGTGCCACCAGTGATGGGAGGGAGGTCGGTATGAGACATGGCTACACCTTC
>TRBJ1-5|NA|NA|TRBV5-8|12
CASSLTEGSQHF
TGTGCCAGCAGCTTGACAGAAGGATCCCAGCATTTT
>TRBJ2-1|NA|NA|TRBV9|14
CASSVARGINEQFF
TGTGCCAGCAGCGTAGCGCGCGGGATCAATGAGCAGTTCTTC
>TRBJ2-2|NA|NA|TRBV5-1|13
CASSLRTAGELFF
TGCGCCAGCAGCCTCCGGACAGCCGGGGAGCTGTTTTTT
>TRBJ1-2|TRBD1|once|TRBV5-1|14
CASSETGGNYGYTF
TGCGCCAGCAGCGAAACAGGGGGTAACTATGGCTACACCTTC
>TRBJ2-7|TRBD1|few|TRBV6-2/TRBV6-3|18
CASSYRDRLIRSSYEQYF
TGTGCCAGCAGTTACCGGGACAGGCTCATAAGGAGCTCCTACGAGCAGTACTTC
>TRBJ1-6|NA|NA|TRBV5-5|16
CASSLTVLGGNSPLHF
TGTGCCAGCAGCTTAACAGTATTAGGGGGTAATTCACCCCTCCACTTT
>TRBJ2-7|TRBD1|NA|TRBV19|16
CASSIRTDRGPYEQYF
TGTGCCAGTAGTATTAGAACAGACAGGGGGCCCTACGAGCAGTACTTC
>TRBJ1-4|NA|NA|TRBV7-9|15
CASSLGPGLNEKLFF
TGTGCCAGCAGCTTAGGTCCGGGGTTAAATGAAAAACTGTTTTTT
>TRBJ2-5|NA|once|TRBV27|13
CASSPFQTSHQYF
TGTGCCAGCAGTCCTTTCCAAACTAGCCACCAGTACTTC
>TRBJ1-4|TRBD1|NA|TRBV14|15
CASSGGTGGNEKLFF
TGTGCCAGCAGCGGTGGGACAGGGGGAAATGAAAAACTGTTTTTT
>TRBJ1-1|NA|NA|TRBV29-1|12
CSVADTVAEAFF
TGCAGCGTTGCGGACACCGTGGCTGAAGCTTTCTTT
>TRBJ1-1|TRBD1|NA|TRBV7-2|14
CASSPSFGQGGAFF
TGTGCCAGCAGCCCTTCCTTTGGACAGGGGGGAGCTTTCTTT
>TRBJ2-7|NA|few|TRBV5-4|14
CASSSGRRPGEQYF
TGTGCCAGCAGCTCTGGTCGGCGTCCGGGGGAGCAGTACTTC
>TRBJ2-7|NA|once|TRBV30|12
CAWSLVDYEQYF
TGTGCCTGGAGTTTAGTAGATTACGAGCAGTACTTC
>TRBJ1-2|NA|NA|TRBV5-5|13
CASSLGDIYGYTF
TGTGCCAGCAGCTTGGGGGACATCTATGGCTACACCTTC
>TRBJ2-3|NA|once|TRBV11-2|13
CASSPRTEDTQYF
TGTGCCAGCAGCCCCCGGACTGAAGATACGCAGTATTTT
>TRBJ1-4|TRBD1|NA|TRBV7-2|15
CASSRDRDEIEKLFF
TGTGCCAGCAGCAGAGACAGGGATGAGATTGAAAAACTGTTTTTT
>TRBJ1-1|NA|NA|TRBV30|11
CAWSVRDEAFF
TGTGCCTGGAGTGTACGGGATGAAGCTTTCTTT
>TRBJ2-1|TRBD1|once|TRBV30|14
CAWSVTGGYNEQFF
TGTGCCTGGAGTGTAACAGGGGGCTACAATGAGCAGTTCTTC
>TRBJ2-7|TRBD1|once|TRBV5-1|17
CASSLLAWDRVRGEQYF
TGCGCCAGCAGCTTACTGGCATGGGACAGGGTTAGGGGCGAGCAGTACTTC
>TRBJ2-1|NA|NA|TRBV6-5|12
CASRSPGNEQFF
TGTGCCAGCAGATCACCGGGCAATGAGCAGTTCTTC
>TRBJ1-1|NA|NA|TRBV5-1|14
CASSLDSMNTEAFF
TGCGCCAGCAGCCTGGACAGCATGAACACTGAAGCTTTCTTT
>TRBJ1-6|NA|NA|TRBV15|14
CATSGSSYNSPLHF
TGTGCCACCAGCGGGAGCTCCTATAATTCACCCCTCCACTTT
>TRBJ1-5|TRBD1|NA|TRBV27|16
CASSLRARGVGQPQHF
TGTGCCAGCAGTTTACGTGCCAGGGGGGTAGGGCAGCCCCAGCATTTT
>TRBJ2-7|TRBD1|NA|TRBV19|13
CASSGQGASEQYF
TGTGCCAGTAGTGGGCAGGGGGCAAGCGAGCAGTACTTC
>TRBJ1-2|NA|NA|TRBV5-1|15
CASSLVAGPNYGYTF
TGCGCCAGCAGCTTGGTCGCAGGGCCTAACTATGGCTACACCTTC
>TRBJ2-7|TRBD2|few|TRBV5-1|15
CASTRASGGYSEQYF
TGCGCCAGCACAAGGGCTAGCGGAGGGTATTCCGAGCAGTACTTC
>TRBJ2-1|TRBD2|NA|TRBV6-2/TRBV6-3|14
CASSYSLAGQEQFF
TGTGCCAGCAGTTACTCACTAGCGGGACAGGAGCAGTTCTTC
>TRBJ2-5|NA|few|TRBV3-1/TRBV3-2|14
CASSQDETAETQYF
TGTGCCAGCAGCCAAGATGAAACAGCTGAGACCCAGTACTTC
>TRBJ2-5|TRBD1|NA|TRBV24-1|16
CATSDRDRGIGETQYF
TGTGCCACCAGTGATAGAGACAGGGGAATAGGGGAGACCCAGTACTTC
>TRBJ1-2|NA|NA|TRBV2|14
CASRGAGQLFGYTF
TGTGCCAGCAGGGGAGCAGGACAGCTTTTTGGCTACACCTTC
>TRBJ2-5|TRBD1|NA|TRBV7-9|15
CASSSRPQGRATQYF
TGTGCCAGCAGCTCTAGACCACAGGGGCGGGCGACCCAGTACTTC